This T cell receptor (beta chain) was identified in a study of T cell clonotyping in hematopoietic cell transplantation (dated by TCRdb to the early 2020s). About the full investigation: A total of roughly 150 blood samples were collected in the study from roughly 40 consecutive transplant recipients and their related donors. Recruitment of patients was conducted between late 2015 and January 2017, and follow-up was continued until late 2020 or death.

TCR beta CDR3 regions were amplified from genomic DNA with the immunoSEQ assay, a bias-controlled multiplex PCR using V- and J-specific primers. A proprietary barcode and Illumina adapter sequences were added to the CDR3 amplicons in a second PCR step. CDR3 libraries were sequenced on an Illumina MiSeq instrument. The published analysis was carried out like this. Export and quality control were performed with immunoSEQ Analyzer 3.0, and downstream analyses were performed with R Bioconductor and Immunarch. Only productive rearrangements in the normalized downsampled data set went into calculating the repertoire metrics. Pathologically expanded clonotypes were defined as those larger than 5 templates in the normalized cohort. The Inverse Simpson Index was used to measure repertoire diversity. To capture all clonotypes, the CMV-specificity analyses were run on the non-normalized data set. This is the immuneACCESS table as TCRdb keeps it, with only in-frame sequences that have V and J called. A part of the clones is gone; compared with another copy, unresolved V genes explain less than half, and the rest is unexplained. That table supplies the V and J calls and clone size; D and trimming were determined from the DNA. Across this sample there are 7,000 or so clones, with more than 35% seen only once. The ten largest clones capture roughly 19% of the sample.

Overall results and qualifications from the work: Recipient TCR diversity fell after transplant, with pathologically expanded clonotypes rising progressively from day 30 to day 180. Only a small fraction of recipient repertoires overlapped donor repertoires, with over 95% appearing de novo at the given depth. Broader posttransplant TCR repertoire diversity was predicted by donor and pretransplant recipient Inverse Simpson Index values. The sample size was limited and the cells went unsorted, which meant the CD4 and CD8 repertoire contributions could not be told apart.

The time point label on this specimen signifies: 30 days after allo-HCT. Blood samples were obtained from recipients approximately 28 days before transplant and at days 30, 100 and 180 after transplant. Nuclei Lysis Solution was used to extract genomic DNA from fresh or cryopreserved unfractionated peripheral blood mononuclear cells. By how much of the sample it makes up, this clone is medium-sized (0.01 to 0.1%). No antigen is known for it. No per-base quality is available; no much larger clone lies one base away. The receptor's source is a female patient in her 60s who had an allogeneic stem cell transplant, so the T cells may come from the graft donor. Some clones in this sample may be carry-over from other donors' samples. The material sequenced was peripheral blood mononuclear cells, taken 30 days after allogeneic stem cell transplant.

CDR3 region: CASSYKRESHEQFF. The sequenced DNA: TGTGCCAGCAGTTACAAGCGGGAGAGCCATGAGCAGTTCTTC. The rearrangement combines TRBV6-5 with TRBJ2-1, with TRBD2 identical over 8 junction bases. Trimmed from V: 2 bases; trimmed from J: 8 bases; junction bases lacking a gene match: 5. Looking up the germline V gene yields CDR1 MNHEY and CDR2 SVGAGI. The CDR3 goes from the cysteine to the phenylalanine over 14 residues. This entry keeps only the CDR3 DNA: 42 bases, framed from base 1.